Listed here are 30 T cell receptor beta chains from one sample, sequenced in a study of blood T cells in healthy people across ages. A second roughly 7 to 11 cycle PCR used barcoded and J-beta primers. From the 5' RACE reads, TCRdb called clonotypes with MiXCR, one entry per CDR3 protein. The sample has about 750,000 distinct CDR3 sequences, 53% seen once. The sequencing sample was made of blood. The receptors derive from a man older than 75 in good health.

The rearrangement uses TRBV5-1 and TRBJ2-7, with D possibly TRBD1 on 6 matching bases. The V and J ends lost 4 bases and 6 bases respectively, with 17 bases between them. CDR1 is SGHRS and CDR2 is YFSETQ in the germline V gene. CDR3 length: 14 residues. The CDR3 spells CASSLLQGPSEQYF. The DNA of the CDR3 is TGCGCCAGCAGCCTCCTACAGGGCCCCAGCGAGCAGTACTTC.

The chain recombines TRBV27 with TRBJ1-2; weak D call: TRBD1 (6 bases). V was shortened by 1 base and J by 4 bases, with 10 bases between the two germline ends. Germline V gene data show CDR1 as MNHEY and CDR2 as SMNVEV (reference sequence). The CDR3 is 14 residues long. DNA for the CDR3: TGTGCCAGCAGTTTATACGGACAGTCCTATGGCTACACCTTC. It encodes CASSLYGQSYGYTF.

This clonotype was observed a handful of times. The chain carries TRBV4-2 and TRBJ2-1; a possible D gene is TRBD1 (5 bases). Germline V gives CDR1 LGHNA, CDR2 YNFKEQ. Trimming took 2 bases from V and 14 from J, leaving 16 bases between them. The CDR3 runs 13 residues. The CDR3 DNA follows: TGTGCCAGCAGCCAACAGGGCGGCTATAGGGAGTTCTTC. It yields the protein CASSQQGGYREFF.

The gene calls are TRBV9 and TRBJ2-3; no firm D call. The CDR3 extends over 13 amino acids. Germline V lookup: CDR1 SGDLS, CDR2 YYNGEE. With 0 bases removed from V and 8 bases from J, the gap between germline ends came to 10 bases. CDR3 sequence: CASSVGPGGTQYF. Here the CDR3 DNA reads TGTGCCAGCAGCGTAGGCCCCGGTGGTACGCAGTATTTT.

The V call is TRBV15, the J call TRBJ2-1, with TRBD2 matching 7 bases. Germline assignment: CDR1 LNHNV and CDR2 YYDKDF (reference sequence). Unmatched junction bases numbered 9, after V lost 7 bases and J lost 3 bases. The CDR3 is 15 amino acids. As DNA, the CDR3 is TGTGCCACCATGATCGAGCGGGATCGCTACAATGAGCAGTTCTTC. This translates into CATMIERDRYNEQFF.

This clonotype was seen once. V gene TRBV5-1 combines with J gene TRBJ1-2, with 7 bases that match TRBD1. The junction had 7 bases not matched to a gene; V was cut back by 1 base and J by 7 bases. The V gene's germline CDR1 is SGHRS and CDR2 YFSETQ. This CDR3 has 14 residues. The CDR3 region is CASSLTGDSRGYTF. The CDR3 DNA sequence: TGCGCCAGCAGCTTGACAGGGGACTCTCGTGGCTACACCTTC. The full variable domain, completed using reference TRBV5-1 and TRBJ1-2, is KAGVTQTPRYLIKTRGQQVTLSCSPISGHRSVSWYQQTPGQGLQFLFEYFSETQRNKGNFPGRFSGRQFSNSRSEMNVSTLELGDSALYLCASSLTGDSRGYTFGSGTRLTVV.

The chain couples TRBV15 to TRBJ2-5; 10 bases map to TRBD2. CDR1 is LNHNV and CDR2 is YYDKDF in the germline V gene (reference sequence). V gave up 0 bases and J gave up 2 bases; unmatched junction bases: 12. The CDR3 has 19 amino acids. The CDR3 DNA sequence: TGTGCCACCAGCAGAGATCGTCATGGAACTAGCGGGGAACAAGAGACCCAGTACTTC. Translated, it gives CATSRDRHGTSGEQETQYF.

This clonotype was counted only a few times. The gene calls are TRBV27 and TRBJ2-7; D tentatively reads TRBD1 or TRBD2 (6 bases each). The CDR3 has 13 residues. V dropped 6 bases and J dropped 6 bases, with 15 bases sitting between them. CDR1 is MNHEY, CDR2 SMNVEV, per germline (reference sequence). Here the CDR3 reads CASRGTGGGEQYF. CDR3 nucleotide sequence: TGTGCCAGCAGGGGCACCGGGGGCGGCGAGCAGTACTTC.

This clonotype was seen a handful of times. The chain recombines TRBV20-1 with TRBJ1-1; D perhaps matches TRBD1 (5 bases). Trimming shortened V by 6 bases and J by 5 bases, and 22 bases separated the two germline ends. The V gene's germline CDR1 is DFQATT and CDR2 SNEGSKA (reference sequence). This CDR3 contains 15 residues. CDR3 region: CSARPSGRVWTEAFF. The CDR3 DNA follows: TGCAGTGCCCGCCCAAGTGGCAGGGTTTGGACTGAAGCTTTCTTT.

This clonotype came up a few times. This chain joins TRBV7-9 and TRBJ1-2, with D unresolved. The CDR3 is 15 residues long. The V end was cut by 1 base, the J end by 1 base, with 10 bases between. Germline values: CDR1 SEHNR, CDR2 FQNEAQ (reference sequence). The CDR3 DNA follows: TGTGCCAGCAGCTTAGAGGGCTTGGGTAACTATGGCTACACCTTC. Its protein is CASSLEGLGNYGYTF.

The chain is built from TRBV7-2 and TRBJ2-1; the match to TRBD1 covers 9 bases. The CDR3 runs to 16 residues. Germline assignment: CDR1 SGHTA and CDR2 FQGNSA. V shed 5 bases, J shed 8 bases, and the junction held 13 bases outside the gene matches. The CDR3 DNA is TGTGCCAGCAGCCCCTGGCGGGACAGGGAAGGGGATGAGCAGTTCTTC. Protein sequence: CASSPWRDREGDEQFF.

The V call is TRBV7-2, the J call TRBJ2-3; 7 bases are a match to TRBD2. V was clipped by 1 base and J by 3 bases; unmatched bases: 10. The germline V gene has CDR1 SGHTA and CDR2 FQGNSA. The CDR3 is 17 amino acids. CDR3 nucleotides: TGTGCCAGCAGCTTAGGGGGGGGAGATCTCAGAACAGATACGCAGTATTTT. Encoded protein: CASSLGGGDLRTDTQYF.

J is TRBJ2-3 and V is TRBV24-1; the D call may be TRBD1 or TRBD2 (5 bases each). The CDR3 sequence is 16 residues long. Trimming pared 4 bases from V and 0 bases from J, leaving 13 bases between. Germline V gene lookup returns CDR1 KGHDR and CDR2 SFDVKD. The CDR3 sequence: CATSDPGRASTDTQYF. The CDR3 DNA is TGTGCCACCAGTGACCCGGGGCGAGCCAGCACAGATACGCAGTATTTT.

The J gene is TRBJ2-5, the V gene TRBV2; maybe TRBD1 (5 bases). V was clipped by 10 bases and J by 5 bases, with 17 bases between them. The germline CDR1 and CDR2 sequences are SNHLY and FYNNEI. This CDR3 has 13 residues. As DNA, the CDR3 is TGTGCCACCCAACAGGACCCTCGGGAGACCCAGTACTTC. Translating it yields CATQQDPRETQYF. Full variable domain (remainder filled in from reference TRBV2 and TRBJ2-5): EPEVTQTPSHQVTQMGQEVILRCVPISNHLYFYWYRQILGQKVEFLVSFYNNEISEKSEIFDDQFSVERPDGSNFTLKIRSTKLEDSAMYFCATQQDPRETQYFGPGTRLLVL.

This clonotype occurred a few times. The chain joins TRBV6-5 to TRBJ2-6; TRBD2 aligns across 8 bases. This CDR3 contains 17 residues. CDR1 MNHEY and CDR2 SVGAGI come from the germline V gene. V lost 2 bases to trimming and J lost 0 bases; unmatched junction nucleotides: 3. CDR3: CASSYTSGSSGANVLTF. CDR3 sequence (DNA): TGTGCCAGCAGTTACACTAGCGGAAGCTCTGGGGCCAACGTCCTGACTTTC.

This clonotype was seen a few times. The chain uses TRBV20-1 and TRBJ2-3; D is undetermined. CDR3 size: 12 residues. The V end was cut by 3 bases, the J end by 9 bases, with 13 bases between. Germline CDR1 and CDR2: DFQATT and SNEGSKA (reference sequence). This CDR3 reads CSASEGSRTQYF. The CDR3 DNA reads TGCAGTGCTAGTGAAGGCTCCCGCACGCAGTATTTT.

This clonotype was found a few times. The chain links TRBV20-1 to TRBJ2-3; weak D call: TRBD2 (5 bases). The CDR3 spans 14 residues. Trimming pared 6 bases from V and 0 bases from J, leaving 13 bases between. Germline CDR1 is DFQATT and CDR2 is SNEGSKA (reference sequence). CDR3 region: CSAQVGGSTDTQYF. Written as DNA, the CDR3 is TGCAGTGCCCAAGTGGGCGGGAGCACAGATACGCAGTATTTT.

This clonotype showed up just a few times. The rearrangement links TRBV5-1 to TRBJ2-4, with 7 positions matching TRBD2. The assigned J gene may be wrong: the sequence end matches TRBJ2-5 better. Looked up from germline, CDR1 is SGHRS and CDR2 is YFSETQ. The CDR3 length is 16 residues. The CDR3 nucleotides read TGCGCCAGCAGCCTGGGCGGGACTACCCTCCAAGAGACCCAGTACTTC. Protein sequence: CASSLGGTTLQETQYF.

This clonotype was counted at least ten times. The chain combines TRBV4-2 with TRBJ1-1, with unresolved D. V dropped 0 bases and J dropped 11 bases, with 10 bases sitting between them. There are 12 residues in the CDR3. Germline loops: CDR1 LGHNA, CDR2 YNFKEQ. As DNA, the CDR3 is TGTGCCAGCAGCCAAGATCGCGGGTGGGCTTTCTTT. Translation gives CASSQDRGWAFF.

On this clonotype itself: The junction differs from germline at one of its ends, possibly a read error. The chain couples TRBV7-7 to TRBJ2-4; weak D call: TRBD1 (6 bases). Per the germline V gene, CDR1 is SSHAT and CDR2 is FNYEAQ (reference sequence). CDR3 size: 16 residues. CDR3 bases: TGTGCTAGCAGCTTAGGGGGACCAAGGGGCCAAGAGACCCTGTACTTC. Translating it yields CASSLGGPRGQETLYF.

V usage is TRBV28 and J usage is TRBJ1-4; D not certain. This CDR3 is built from 11 residues. The germline V gene has CDR1 MDHEN and CDR2 SYDVKM. Trimming removed 6 bases from V and 10 bases from J, with 9 bases in between. CDR3 DNA: TGTGCCAGCAGATCACGAGGAAAACTGTTTTTT. Translated, it gives CASRSRGKLFF.

Regarding this clonotype: Relative to the germline gene, one junction end is altered; a read error may explain this. The chain joins TRBV5-1 to TRBJ2-1; 7 nucleotides line up with TRBD2. CDR1 is SGHRS and CDR2 is YFSETQ in the germline V gene. This CDR3 contains 16 residues. The chain's CDR3 is CANSPAPGTIGGEQFF. CDR3 DNA: TGCGCCAACAGCCCGGCCCCCGGGACTATCGGCGGTGAGCAGTTCTTC.

V usage is TRBV6-2 or TRBV6-3 and J usage is TRBJ2-1; 9 bases are shared with TRBD2. J gave up 3 bases and V 4 bases, and 4 bases lay outside the gene matches. Germline assignment: CDR1 MNHEY and CDR2 SVGEGT. The CDR3 runs 15 residues. The CDR3: CASSLAGANYNEQFF. The CDR3 bases are TGTGCCAGCAGTTTAGCGGGAGCGAACTACAATGAGCAGTTCTTC.

The V call is TRBV19, the J call TRBJ2-7; maybe TRBD1 (6 bases). Germline V gene sequence: CDR1 LNHDA, CDR2 SQIVND (reference sequence). Trimming took 4 bases from V and 0 from J, leaving 13 bases between them. This CDR3 comprises 15 residues. The CDR3 is CASSRNRDISYEQYF. The CDR3 DNA reads as TGTGCCAGTAGTAGGAACAGGGATATCTCCTACGAGCAGTACTTC.

The chain carries TRBV12-3 or TRBV12-4 and TRBJ2-7, with D maybe TRBD1 (5 bases). Trimming removed 3 bases from V and 2 bases from J, with 11 bases in between. The CDR3 has 14 residues. The CDR3 here is CASSFRQTTYEQYF. As DNA, the CDR3 is TGTGCCAGCAGTTTTCGACAGACAACCTACGAGCAGTACTTC.

This chain connects TRBV12-3 or TRBV12-4 to TRBJ2-7; D is ambiguous. The CDR3 covers 13 residues. V was trimmed by 2 bases and J by 7 bases, leaving 12 bases between them. In nucleotides, the CDR3 is TGTGCCAGCAGTTTAACTACTTACAATGAGCAGTACTTC. As protein: CASSLTTYNEQYF.

The rearrangement uses TRBV18 and TRBJ2-1; a weak D match, TRBD2 (6 bases). Trimming took off 1 base at V and 7 bases at J, with 14 bases between the two ends. The CDR3 runs to 15 residues. Germline lookup yields CDR1 KGHSH and CDR2 LQKENI. The CDR3 loop reads CASSPRRGGGNEQFF. The CDR3 DNA reads TGTGCCAGCTCACCACGAAGGGGAGGTGGAAATGAGCAGTTCTTC.

For the CDR3, the DNA is TGTGCCAGCAGTTCCCGATGGACAAGCTTAACGGAAAAACTGTTTTTT. Translating gives CASSSRWTSLTEKLFF. This chain links TRBV2 with TRBJ1-4; a possible D gene is TRBD1 (5 bases). V dropped 5 bases and J dropped 8 bases, with 21 bases sitting between them. Germline V gene data show CDR1 as SNHLY and CDR2 as FYNNEI. The CDR3 is 16 residues long.

This chain uses TRBV27 with TRBJ2-3; 7 bases agree with TRBD2. There are 16 residues in the CDR3. The V gene end was trimmed by 5 bases and the J gene end by 2 bases; junction bases not matched to a gene: 10. Per the germline V gene, CDR1 is MNHEY and CDR2 is SMNVEV (reference sequence). CDR3 in DNA: TGTGCCAGCAGTGTGCGGGAGCTCCCACTCACAGATACGCAGTATTTT. Protein product: CASSVRELPLTDTQYF.

The rearrangement joins TRBV7-9 to TRBJ2-5, with 7 positions matching TRBD1. This CDR3 spans 15 amino acids. Unmatched junction bases numbered 8, after V lost 5 bases and J lost 2 bases. CDR1 and CDR2 from the germline V gene are SEHNR and FQNEAQ (reference sequence). The CDR3 DNA is TGTGCCAGCAGCCCCGGCAGGGGGATTCAAGAGACCCAGTACTTC. Its protein is CASSPGRGIQETQYF.